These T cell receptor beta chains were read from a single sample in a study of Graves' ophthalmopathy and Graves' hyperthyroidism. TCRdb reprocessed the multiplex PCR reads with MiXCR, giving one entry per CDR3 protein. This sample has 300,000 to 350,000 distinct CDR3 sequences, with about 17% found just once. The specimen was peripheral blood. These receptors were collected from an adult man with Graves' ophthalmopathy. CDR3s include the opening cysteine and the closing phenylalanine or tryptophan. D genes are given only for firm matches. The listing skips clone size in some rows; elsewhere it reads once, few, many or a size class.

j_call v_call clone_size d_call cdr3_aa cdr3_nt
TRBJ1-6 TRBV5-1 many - CASSLGTTGKSPLHF TGCGCCAGCAGCTTGGGGACGACAGGAAAGTCACCCCTCCACTTT
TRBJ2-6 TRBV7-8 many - CASSGVGGSSGANVLTF TGTGCCAGCAGCGGAGTTGGCGGCAGCTCTGGGGCCAACGTCCTGACTTTC
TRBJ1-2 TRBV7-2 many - CASSLAGTTNQGGGYTF TGTGCCAGCAGCTTAGCCGGGACTACAAATCAGGGCGGTGGCTACACCTTC
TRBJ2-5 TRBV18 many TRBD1 CASSPPGQGDQETQYF TGTGCCAGCTCACCACCGGGACAGGGAGACCAAGAGACCCAGTACTTC
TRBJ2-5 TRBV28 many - CASSPLNTQETQYF TGTGCCAGCAGCCCCTTAAATACCCAAGAGACCCAGTACTTC
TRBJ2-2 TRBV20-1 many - CSARRVDTGELFF TGCAGTGCTAGGCGGGTGGACACCGGGGAGCTGTTTTTT
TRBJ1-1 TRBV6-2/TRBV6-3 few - CASREGSNTEAFF TGTGCCAGCAGGGAGGGCTCGAACACTGAAGCTTTCTTT
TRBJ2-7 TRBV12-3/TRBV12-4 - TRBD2 CASSAGRGIYEQYF TGTGCTAGCAGCGCCGGGAGGGGGATTTACGAGCAGTACTTC
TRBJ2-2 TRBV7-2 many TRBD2 CASSLVAGGFTGELFF TGTGCCAGCAGCTTAGTCGCGGGAGGCTTCACCGGGGAGCTGTTTTTT
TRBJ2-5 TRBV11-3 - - CASSLGFEETQYF TGTGCCAGCAGCTTAGGTTTTGAGGAGACCCAGTACTTC
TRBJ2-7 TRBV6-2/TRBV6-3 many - CASSPQGGIIYEQYF TGTGCCAGCAGTCCTCAAGGGGGTATAATCTACGAGCAGTACTTC
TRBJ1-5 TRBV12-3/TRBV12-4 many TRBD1 CASSLAGQGANQPQHF TGTGCCAGCAGTTTAGCGGGACAGGGAGCCAATCAGCCCCAGCATTTT
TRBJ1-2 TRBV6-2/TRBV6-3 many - CASSYSIAKSYGYTF TGTGCCAGCAGTTACTCGATCGCAAAGTCTTACGGCTACACCTTC
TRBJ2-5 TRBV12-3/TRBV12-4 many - CASSLGAAQETQYF TGTGCCAGCAGTCTAGGGGCTGCCCAAGAGACCCAGTACTTC
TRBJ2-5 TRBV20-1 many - CSARAGGLQETQYF TGCAGTGCTAGAGCGGGGGGCCTCCAAGAGACCCAGTACTTC
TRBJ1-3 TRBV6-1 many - CASSDRAGASGNTIYF TGTGCCAGCAGTGATCGCGCGGGGGCCTCTGGAAACACCATATATTTT
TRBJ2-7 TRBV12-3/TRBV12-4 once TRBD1 CASRTLGQGSGYEQYF TGTGCCAGCAGGACGTTGGGACAGGGGAGCGGGTACGAGCAGTACTTC
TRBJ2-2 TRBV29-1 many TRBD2 CSVEDSSGRLTGELFF TGCAGCGTTGAGGACTCTAGCGGGAGGTTAACTGGGGAGCTGTTTTTT
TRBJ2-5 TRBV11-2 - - CASSSGVVETQYF TGTGCCAGCAGCTCCGGGGTTGTGGAGACCCAGTACTTC
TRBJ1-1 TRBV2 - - CASNRDSEAFF TGTGCCAGCAACCGAGACTCTGAAGCTTTCTTT
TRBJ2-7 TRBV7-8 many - CASSLYMDRGNYEQYF TGTGCCAGCAGCTTATATATGGATCGGGGAAACTACGAGCAGTACTTC
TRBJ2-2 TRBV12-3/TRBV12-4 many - CASRGGGDGELFF TGTGCCAGCAGGGGGGGGGGCGACGGGGAGCTGTTTTTT
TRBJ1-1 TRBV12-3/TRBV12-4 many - CASKPQGGLAEAFF TGTGCCAGCAAACCACAAGGAGGCCTCGCTGAAGCTTTCTTT
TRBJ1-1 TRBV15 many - CATSRAGYSTEAFF TGTGCCACCAGCAGAGCAGGGTACAGCACTGAAGCTTTCTTT
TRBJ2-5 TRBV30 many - CAWRASGAKETQYF TGTGCCTGGAGAGCCTCCGGGGCCAAAGAGACCCAGTACTTC
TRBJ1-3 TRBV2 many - CASRTTATGNTIYF TGTGCCAGCAGAACCACAGCAACTGGAAACACCATATATTTT
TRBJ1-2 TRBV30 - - CAWSVRYGYTF TGTGCCTGGAGTGTACGATATGGCTACACCTTC
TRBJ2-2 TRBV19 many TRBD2 CASSPRSKAGGIIAGELFF TGTGCCAGTAGTCCCCGGTCGAAAGCGGGAGGTATTATCGCCGGGGAGCTGTTTTTT
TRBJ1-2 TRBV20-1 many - CSASPTGYGYTF TGCAGTGCTAGCCCGACAGGTTATGGCTACACCTTC
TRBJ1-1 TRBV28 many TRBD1 CAGRDSGNTEAFF TGTGCCGGCAGGGACAGTGGGAACACTGAAGCTTTCTTT
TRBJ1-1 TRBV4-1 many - CASSQVTRAGNTEAFF TGCGCCAGCAGCCAAGTTACCAGGGCTGGAAACACTGAAGCTTTCTTT
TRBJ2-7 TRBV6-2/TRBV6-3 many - CASSYDTLEQYF TGTGCCAGCAGTTATGACACGCTTGAGCAGTACTTC
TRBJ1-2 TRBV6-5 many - CASSRGSLEGYTF TGTGCCAGCAGTCGGGGATCTCTGGAAGGCTACACCTTC
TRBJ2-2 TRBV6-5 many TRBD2 CASSYGAGLVNTGELFF TGTGCCAGCAGTTACGGAGCGGGACTGGTGAACACCGGGGAGCTGTTTTTT
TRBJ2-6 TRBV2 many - CASSYESGANVLTF TGTGCCAGCAGTTACGAGTCTGGGGCCAACGTCCTGACTTTC
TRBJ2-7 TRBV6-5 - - CASSYLVSGTDSYEQYF TGTGCCAGCAGTTACCTTGTTAGTGGGACCGACTCCTACGAGCAGTACTTC
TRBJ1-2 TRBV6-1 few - CASSENTGTEGYTF TGTGCCAGCAGTGAAAACACCGGGACGGAAGGCTATACCTTC